This TCR beta chain was recorded in a study of post-analysis software for immune sequencing data. Across the study: Relapsing-remitting, secondary progressive and progressive-relapsing multiple sclerosis courses were included.

Unique molecular identifiers were present in the TCR beta cDNA libraries. Each sample of about 0.95 to 11 million input T cells yielded roughly 0.5 million cDNA molecules, so each molecule approximated one T cell. A single record per CDR3 protein comes from TCRdb applying MiXCR to the PCR reads. The sample lists 170,000 or so distinct CDR3 sequences, 30% occurring once. Study-wide results and caveats: Comparison with controls showed significantly lower normalized Chao1 diversity in multiple sclerosis patients. Strong co-clustering by F measure was evident for samples that had been prepared in the same batch. About five TRBV segments, including TRBV5-6, TRBV5-1 and TRBV20-1, were more frequent in patients than controls.

As for this clonotype: Its antigen remains unknown.

Germline V CDR1 and CDR2: SGHVS, FQNEAQ. The CDR3 totals 15 residues. V lost 1 base to trimming and J lost 2 bases; unmatched junction nucleotides: 1. The receptor comes from a girl between 5 and 17 years old with multiple sclerosis. Sequenced: blood. The V call is TRBV7-8, the J call TRBJ1-2; 10 bases match TRBD1. The CDR3 loop reads CASSLEGQGNYGYTF. Here the CDR3 DNA reads TGTGCCAGCAGCTTAGAGGGACAGGGGAACTATGGCTACACCTTC.